These 30 T cell receptor beta chains were sequenced from one sample in a study of T-cell memory formation after mild COVID-19. TCRdb used MiXCR to reprocess the 5' RACE reads, holding one entry per CDR3 protein. The data show about 16,000 distinct CDR3 sequences, around 20% seen once. The sample taken for sequencing was PBMCs or a T cell subset sorted from them (not recorded which). The receptor source for this set is a man aged 18 to 35 who had mild COVID-19 (a few samples of this study predate the infection). Cell type and time point are not known.

This clonotype showed up just a few times. The chain carries TRBV20-1 and TRBJ1-4; D gene uncertain. Germline loops: CDR1 DFQATT, CDR2 SNEGSKA (reference sequence). The CDR3 sequence is 13 residues long. V lost 0 bases to trimming and J lost 4 bases, with 6 bases between them. DNA of the CDR3: TGCAGTGCTAGAGATGGTTATAATGAAAAACTGTTTTTT. Encoded protein: CSARDGYNEKLFF.

This chain joins TRBV5-1 and TRBJ1-5; D gene uncertain. The V end lost 1 base, the J end lost 2 bases, and 13 bases lay between the germline ends. Per germline, CDR1 SGHRS and CDR2 YFSETQ. This CDR3 region has 16 residues. CDR3 in DNA: TGCGCCAGCAGCTTGTCAGGCCCCGAAGGCAATCAGCCCCAGCATTTT. Protein: CASSLSGPEGNQPQHF.

This clonotype was recorded at least ten times. The gene calls are TRBV4-2 and TRBJ2-7, with TRBD2 matching over 7 bases. The CDR3 is made up of 16 amino acids. Germline CDR1 and CDR2: LGHNA and YNFKEQ. V was clipped by 0 bases and J by 2 bases; unmatched bases: 7. The CDR3 region is CASSQDFLAVPYEQYF. The DNA for the CDR3 is TGTGCCAGCAGCCAAGATTTCCTAGCGGTCCCCTACGAGCAGTACTTC.

The chain couples TRBV7-3 to TRBJ1-6, with D possibly TRBD1 on 6 matching bases. This CDR3 comprises 16 residues. The V gene lost 1 base and the J gene lost 8 bases, with 15 bases spanning the gap. CDR1 SGHTA and CDR2 FQGTGA come from the germline V gene. The CDR3 DNA reads as TGTGCCAGCAGCTTAAGGGCGGCAGGGGAGGATTCACCCCTCCACTTT. It codes for CASSLRAAGEDSPLHF.

This clonotype appeared many times. The chain employs TRBV7-2 and TRBJ2-5; tentative D call: TRBD2 (5 bases). The CDR3 is made up of 15 amino acids. Trimming pared 5 bases from V and 5 bases from J, leaving 18 bases between. Germline V gene data show CDR1 as SGHTA and CDR2 as FQGNSA. The CDR3 DNA reads as TGTGCCAGCAGCGGCCCTCCGGGGTCAGTGGAGACCCAGTACTTC. This sequence encodes CASSGPPGSVETQYF.

V usage is TRBV5-1 and J usage is TRBJ2-1; 10 nucleotides align to TRBD1. Germline lookup yields CDR1 SGHRS and CDR2 YFSETQ. CDR3 length: 16 residues. V trimming: 6 bases; J trimming: 4 bases; junction bases outside the gene matches: 10. CDR3 sequence: CASTGQGVIGYNEQFF. As DNA, the CDR3 is TGCGCCAGCACCGGACAGGGGGTTATAGGATACAATGAGCAGTTCTTC.

This clonotype was counted at least ten times. The V and J genes are TRBV3-1 and TRBJ2-5, with D tentatively TRBD2 (6 bases). V was cut by 3 bases and J by 3 bases, with 14 bases left in between. This CDR3 is 15 amino acids long. CDR1 and CDR2 from the germline V gene are LGHDT and YNNKEL (reference sequence). CDR3 residues: CASSHLLAPKETQYF. CDR3 DNA: TGTGCCAGCAGCCATTTACTAGCCCCAAAAGAGACCCAGTACTTC.

This clonotype was detected many times. The chain is built from TRBV6-6 and TRBJ1-2; TRBD1 might be the D (5 bases). This CDR3 is built from 17 residues. Trimming removed 2 bases at V and 3 bases at J, with 19 bases between. Germline V CDR1 and CDR2: MNHNY, SVGAGI (reference sequence). In nucleotides, the CDR3 is TGTGCCAGCAGTTACAGTTTGGAGCAAAGGGGTCACTATGGCTACACCTTC. It encodes CASSYSLEQRGHYGYTF.

This clonotype has only one observation. A much bigger clone sits one base away, suggesting this may be a read error. V is TRBV12-3 or TRBV12-4 and J is TRBJ1-6, with TRBD1 as a possible D gene (6 bases). The CDR3 has 15 residues. V lost 2 bases and J 5 bases, leaving 10 bases between the germline ends. The CDR3, as DNA: TGTGCCAGCAGTTTATCCAGGGGCGATAATTCACCCCTCCACTTT. Translation: CASSLSRGDNSPLHF.

This clonotype was seen ten or more times. V gene TRBV5-4 combines with J gene TRBJ1-6; D gene uncertain. Germline lookup yields CDR1 SGHNT and CDR2 YYREEE (reference sequence). The CDR3 runs to 12 residues. V was pared by 2 bases and J by 7 bases, with 4 bases between. The CDR3 sequence: CASSFLNSPLHF. The CDR3, as DNA: TGTGCCAGCAGCTTTCTGAATTCACCCCTCCACTTT.

This clonotype occurred many times. The chain uses TRBV7-2 and TRBJ2-7; D possibly corresponds to TRBD1 (5 bases). V was cut by 0 bases and J by 3 bases, with 12 bases left in between. The CDR3 covers 15 residues. Germline lookup yields CDR1 SGHTA and CDR2 FQGNSA. The CDR3 sequence: CASSLAPQEFYEQYF. CDR3 DNA sequence: TGTGCCAGCAGCTTAGCTCCACAGGAATTCTACGAGCAGTACTTC.

CDR3 DNA sequence: TGTGCCAGCAGCTCTGGGACTAGCGGGAGGGATGAGCAGTACTTC. Translation: CASSSGTSGRDEQYF. The chain links TRBV9 to TRBJ2-7, with 16 bases that match TRBD2. CDR3 length: 15 amino acids. V lost 4 bases, J lost 7 bases, and 5 bases stayed unmatched. Germline lookup yields CDR1 SGDLS and CDR2 YYNGEE.

This clonotype was observed many times. This chain connects TRBV23-1 to TRBJ2-3; the match to TRBD1 covers 8 bases. TRBV23-1 is an ORF, and what it does is uncertain. There are 17 residues in the CDR3. The ends lost 0 bases at V and 5 bases at J; junction bases unmatched: 10. This CDR3 reads CASSQSRQGARKDTQYF. The CDR3 nucleotides read TGCGCCAGCAGTCAATCTCGGCAGGGGGCGCGTAAAGATACGCAGTATTTT.

The sample holds many counts of this clonotype. The chain employs TRBV5-1 and TRBJ2-7, with TRBD2 matching over 13 bases. J lost 1 base, V lost 4 bases, and 2 bases had no gene match. CDR3 length equals 15 residues. The germline CDR1 and CDR2 sequences are SGHRS and YFSETQ. CDR3 bases: TGCGCCAGCAGCGAGGGACTAGCGGGGTCCTACGAGCAGTACGTC. Translating gives CASSEGLAGSYEQYV.

This clonotype was detected ten times or more. V and J are TRBV29-1 and TRBJ2-3, with 10 nucleotides matching TRBD2. CDR3 length: 17 residues. V was clipped by 7 bases and J by 3 bases; unmatched bases: 16. CDR1 SQVTM and CDR2 ANQGSEA come from the germline V gene. CDR3 nucleotides: TGCAGCGGACTTCTTTTCCAGCGGGGGGGTATAACAGATACGCAGTATTTT. As protein: CSGLLFQRGGITDTQYF.

This clonotype showed up just once. The chain employs TRBV29-1 and TRBJ1-2; D might be TRBD1 (5 bases). The CDR3 extends over 12 amino acids. V was clipped by 3 bases and J by 4 bases, with 9 bases between them. Germline values: CDR1 SQVTM, CDR2 ANQGSEA. CDR3 protein: CSVERGPYGYTF. The DNA for the CDR3 is TGCAGCGTTGAGAGGGGACCCTATGGCTACACCTTC.

A few counts support this clonotype. V and J are TRBV19 and TRBJ2-5; D is unclear. Germline lookup yields CDR1 LNHDA and CDR2 SQIVND (reference sequence). The CDR3 loop spans 12 amino acids. V lost 11 bases and J lost 3, with 13 bases in between. This CDR3 reads CAYPAVKETQYF. The CDR3 DNA follows: TGTGCCTACCCCGCGGTTAAAGAGACCCAGTACTTC. Full variable domain (remainder filled in from reference TRBV19 and TRBJ2-5): DGGITQSPKYLFRKEGQNVTLSCEQNLNHDAMYWYRQDPGQGLRLIYYSQIVNDFQKGDIAEGYSVSREKKESFPLTVTSAQKNPTAFYLCAYPAVKETQYFGPGTRLLVL.

The sample holds many counts of this clonotype. V usage is TRBV29-1 and J usage is TRBJ2-7; possible D gene TRBD2, 6 bases. In germline, CDR1 is SQVTM, CDR2 ANQGSEA. The CDR3 consists of 12 residues. With 6 bases removed from V and 6 bases from J, the gap between germline ends came to 15 bases. The CDR3 DNA is TGCAGCGTCCTCCTAGCGACAGCCGAGCAGTACTTC. It codes for CSVLLATAEQYF.

This clonotype was seen many times. V usage is TRBV20-1 and J usage is TRBJ2-1; 9 bases are a match to TRBD2. Trimming removed 2 bases from V and 4 bases from J; junction bases left unmatched: 3. Per germline, CDR1 DFQATT and CDR2 SNEGSKA (reference sequence). There are 14 residues in the CDR3. The DNA of the CDR3 is TGCAGTGCTAGACTAGCGGGGCCATACAATGAGCAGTTCTTC. Translation gives CSARLAGPYNEQFF.

This clonotype came up many times. The rearrangement joins TRBV4-1 to TRBJ1-4; D unclear. The germline gives CDR1 MGHRA, CDR2 YSYEKL. The CDR3 extends over 16 amino acids. The ends were cut back, 0 bases at V and 2 bases at J, with 10 bases in the middle. For the CDR3, the DNA is TGCGCCAGCAGCCAAGATCGGGCAATGACTAATGAAAAACTGTTTTTT. The encoded protein is CASSQDRAMTNEKLFF.

This clonotype was picked up many times. CDR3 sequence: CASSLGAENTGELFF. The CDR3 region has the DNA TGTGCCAGCAGCCTGGGGGCGGAGAACACCGGGGAGCTGTTTTTT. The chain couples TRBV12-3 or TRBV12-4 to TRBJ2-2; possible D gene TRBD1, 6 bases. This CDR3 is built from 15 residues. Deletions cut 6 bases from V and 1 base from J, with 12 bases between.

This clonotype was seen at least ten times. J is TRBJ1-1 and V is TRBV12-3 or TRBV12-4, with D possibly being TRBD1 (5 bases). The CDR3 is made up of 13 amino acids. V lost 8 bases, J lost 4 bases, and 14 bases lay in between. CDR3 in DNA: TGTGCCAGCGGAAACCCAGGGTCCACTGAAGCTTTCTTT. Protein: CASGNPGSTEAFF.

This clonotype was seen once. The chain combines TRBV20-1 with TRBJ2-7, with no clear D. The CDR3 has 14 residues. Germline lookup yields CDR1 DFQATT and CDR2 SNEGSKA (reference sequence). Trimming took 3 bases from V and 2 from J, leaving 14 bases between them. The CDR3 reads CSARKLWQTYEQYF. CDR3 coding DNA: TGCAGTGCTAGGAAGCTTTGGCAGACCTACGAGCAGTACTTC.

This clonotype was found many times. The chain links TRBV10-3 to TRBJ2-3; 7 nucleotides line up with TRBD2. The germline gives CDR1 ENHRY, CDR2 SYGVKD. This CDR3 region has 14 residues. Germline trimming cut 7 bases from V and 2 bases from J; bases unmatched to any gene: 6. The CDR3 bases are TGTGCCATCAAGGCCGGGGGGAACACAGATACGCAGTATTTT. Its protein is CAIKAGGNTDTQYF.

This clonotype was recorded at least ten times. The chain employs TRBV5-5 and TRBJ2-7; D perhaps matches TRBD1 (5 bases). Germline lookup yields CDR1 SGHKS and CDR2 YYEKEE (reference sequence). The CDR3 totals 15 residues. V was shortened by 0 bases and J by 2 bases, with 12 bases between the two germline ends. The CDR3 protein is CASSLAPGFTYEQYV. CDR3 coding DNA: TGTGCCAGCAGCTTGGCTCCAGGGTTCACCTACGAGCAGTACGTC.

In its sample, this clonotype was seen many times. This sequence joins TRBV12-3 or TRBV12-4 and TRBJ1-1, with unresolved D. This CDR3 has 11 residues. Trimming pared 11 bases from V and 6 bases from J, leaving 13 bases between. The CDR3 region has the DNA TGTGCCTGCCTCCGGACCGCTGAAGCTTTCTTT. Translated: CACLRTAEAFF.

CDR3 DNA sequence: TGCGCCAGCAGCCAAGATGGGACAGGGGTAAACTATGGCTACACCTTC. Protein sequence: CASSQDGTGVNYGYTF. This chain joins TRBV4-3 and TRBJ1-2; 10 bases line up with TRBD1. CDR1 is LGHNA and CDR2 is YSLEER in the germline V gene. The CDR3 spans 16 residues. J lost 2 bases, V lost 0 bases, and 3 bases had no gene match.

The chain has TRBV4-3 and TRBJ2-1; D gene uncertain. CDR1 is LGHNA, CDR2 YSLEER, per germline. The CDR3 contains 15 residues. With 1 base removed from V and 2 bases from J, the gap between germline ends came to 9 bases. The CDR3 region has the DNA TGCGCCAGCAGCCAAGCAAAGCAGACCTACAATGAGCAGTTCTTC. Translation: CASSQAKQTYNEQFF.

This chain joins TRBV12-3 or TRBV12-4 and TRBJ2-2; D is possibly TRBD1 (5 bases). The germline V and J ends were trimmed by 2 bases and 0 bases, with 7 bases remaining between them. This CDR3 comprises 15 residues. CDR3 in amino acids: CASSLQGTNTGELFF. CDR3 nucleotide sequence: TGTGCCAGCAGTTTACAGGGTACGAACACCGGGGAGCTGTTTTTT.

In its sample, this clonotype was seen many times. The chain recombines TRBV29-1 with TRBJ2-5; 11 nucleotides align to TRBD2. Germline V gene lookup returns CDR1 SQVTM and CDR2 ANQGSEA. Trimming took 4 bases from V and 1 from J; bases not matched to a gene: 8. This CDR3 region has 16 residues. CDR3 nucleotides: TGCAGCGTTGCCGGGACTAGCGGAGCAGTCCAAGAGACCCAGTACTTC. Translated: CSVAGTSGAVQETQYF.